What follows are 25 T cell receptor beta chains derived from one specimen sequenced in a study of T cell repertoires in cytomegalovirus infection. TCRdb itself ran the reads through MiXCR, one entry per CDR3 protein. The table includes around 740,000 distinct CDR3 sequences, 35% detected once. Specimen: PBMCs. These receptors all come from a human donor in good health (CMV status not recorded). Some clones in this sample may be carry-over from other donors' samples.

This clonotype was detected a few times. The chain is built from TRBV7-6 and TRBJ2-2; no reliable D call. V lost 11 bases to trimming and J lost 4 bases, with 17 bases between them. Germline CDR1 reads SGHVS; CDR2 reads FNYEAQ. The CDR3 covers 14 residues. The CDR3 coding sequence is TGTGCCCTAGGCCCCCCCAGAGCCACCGGGGAGCTGTTTTTT. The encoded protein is CALGPPRATGELFF.

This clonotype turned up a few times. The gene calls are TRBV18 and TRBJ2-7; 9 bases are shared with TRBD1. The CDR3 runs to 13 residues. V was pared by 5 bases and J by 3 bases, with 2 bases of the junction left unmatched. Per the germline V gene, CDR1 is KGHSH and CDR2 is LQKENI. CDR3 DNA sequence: TGTGCCAGCTCAAAGACAGGGGGCTACGAGCAGTACTTC. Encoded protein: CASSKTGGYEQYF. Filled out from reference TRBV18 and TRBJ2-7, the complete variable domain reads NAGVMQNPRHLVRRRGQEARLRCSPMKGHSHVYWYRQLPEEGLKFMVYLQKENIIDESGMPKERFSAEFPKEGPSILRIQQVVRGDSAAYFCASSKTGGYEQYFGPGTRLTVT.

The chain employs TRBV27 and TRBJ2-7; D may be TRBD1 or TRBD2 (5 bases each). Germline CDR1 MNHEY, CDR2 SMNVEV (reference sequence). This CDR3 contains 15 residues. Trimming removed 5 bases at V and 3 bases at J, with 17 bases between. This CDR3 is CASSPTPGPGYEQYF. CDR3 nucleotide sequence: TGTGCCAGCAGTCCTACCCCGGGACCAGGCTACGAGCAGTACTTC.

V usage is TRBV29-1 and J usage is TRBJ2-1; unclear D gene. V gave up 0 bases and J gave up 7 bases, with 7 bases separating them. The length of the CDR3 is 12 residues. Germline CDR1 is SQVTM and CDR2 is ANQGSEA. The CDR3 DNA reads TGCAGCGTTGAAGACCTTGGTAATGAGCAGTTCTTC. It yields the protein CSVEDLGNEQFF.

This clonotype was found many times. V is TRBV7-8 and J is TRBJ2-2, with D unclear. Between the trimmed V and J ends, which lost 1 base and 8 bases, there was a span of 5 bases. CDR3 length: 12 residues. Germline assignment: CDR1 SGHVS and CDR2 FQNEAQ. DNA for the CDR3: TGTGCCAGCAGCTTAGACCGGGGGGAGCTGTTTTTT. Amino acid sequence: CASSLDRGELFF.

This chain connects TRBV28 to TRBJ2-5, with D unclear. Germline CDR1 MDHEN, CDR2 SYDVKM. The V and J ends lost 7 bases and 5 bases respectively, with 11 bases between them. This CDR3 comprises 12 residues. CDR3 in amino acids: CASKDLLETQYF. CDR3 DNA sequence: TGTGCCAGCAAAGATCTTTTGGAGACCCAGTACTTC. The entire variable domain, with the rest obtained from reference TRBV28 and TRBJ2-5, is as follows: DVKVTQSSRYLVKRTGEKVFLECVQDMDHENMFWYRQDPGLGLRLIYFSYDVKMKEKGDIPEGYSVSREKKERFSLILESASTNQTSMYLCASKDLLETQYFGPGTRLLVL.

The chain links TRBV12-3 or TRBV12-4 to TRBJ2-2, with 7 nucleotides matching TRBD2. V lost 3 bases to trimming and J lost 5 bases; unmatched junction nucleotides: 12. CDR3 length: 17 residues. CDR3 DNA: TGTGCCAGCAGTTTGTTTAATGGGAGGGCCTATACCGGGGAGCTGTTTTTT. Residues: CASSLFNGRAYTGELFF.

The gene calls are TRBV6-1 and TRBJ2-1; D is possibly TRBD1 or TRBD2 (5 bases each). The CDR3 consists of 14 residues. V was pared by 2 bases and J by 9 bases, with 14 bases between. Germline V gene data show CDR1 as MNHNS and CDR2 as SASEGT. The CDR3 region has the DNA TGTGCCAGCAGTGAAACCGGGACGATGACTGAGCAGTTCTTC. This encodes CASSETGTMTEQFF.

CDR3 coding DNA: TGTGCCAGCAGTCCACAGGCGGGTTACAATGAGCAGTTCTTC. Translated: CASSPQAGYNEQFF. The J gene is TRBJ2-1, the V gene TRBV7-4; tentatively, D is TRBD1 or TRBD2 (5 bases each). Germline V gene lookup returns CDR1 SGHVT and CDR2 SQSDAQ. This CDR3 spans 14 amino acids. V was clipped by 6 bases and J by 4 bases, with 13 bases between them.

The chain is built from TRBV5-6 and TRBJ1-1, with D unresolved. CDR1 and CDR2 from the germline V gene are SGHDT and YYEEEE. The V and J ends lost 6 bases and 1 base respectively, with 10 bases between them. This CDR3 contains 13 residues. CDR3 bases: TGTGCCAGCACCCGAAGTTGGAACACTGAAGCTTTCTTT. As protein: CASTRSWNTEAFF.

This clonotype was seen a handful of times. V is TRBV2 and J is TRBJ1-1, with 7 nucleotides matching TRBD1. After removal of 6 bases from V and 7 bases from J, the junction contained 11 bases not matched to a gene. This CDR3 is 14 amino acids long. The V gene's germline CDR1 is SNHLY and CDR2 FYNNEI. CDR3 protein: CASRIGGYGDEAFF. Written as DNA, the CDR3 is TGTGCCAGCAGGATAGGGGGCTACGGGGATGAAGCTTTCTTT.

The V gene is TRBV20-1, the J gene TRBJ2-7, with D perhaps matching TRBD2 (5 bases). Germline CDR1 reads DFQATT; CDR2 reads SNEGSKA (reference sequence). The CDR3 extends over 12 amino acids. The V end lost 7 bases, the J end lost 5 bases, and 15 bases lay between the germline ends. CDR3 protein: CSVPRGSHEQYF. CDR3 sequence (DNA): TGCAGTGTCCCTAGAGGGTCCCACGAGCAGTACTTC.

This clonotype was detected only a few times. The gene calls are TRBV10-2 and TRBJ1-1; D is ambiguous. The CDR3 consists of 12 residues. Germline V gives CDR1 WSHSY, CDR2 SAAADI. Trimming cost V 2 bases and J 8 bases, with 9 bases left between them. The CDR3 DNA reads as TGCGCCAGCAGTGAGAATTTGTTGGAAGCTTTCTTT. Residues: CASSENLLEAFF.

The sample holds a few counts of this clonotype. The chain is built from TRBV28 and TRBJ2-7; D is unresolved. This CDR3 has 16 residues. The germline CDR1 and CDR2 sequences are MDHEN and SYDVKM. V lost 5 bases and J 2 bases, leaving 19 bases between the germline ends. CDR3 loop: CASSPYSEARAYEQYF. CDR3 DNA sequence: TGTGCCAGCAGTCCCTACAGCGAAGCTAGGGCCTACGAGCAGTACTTC.

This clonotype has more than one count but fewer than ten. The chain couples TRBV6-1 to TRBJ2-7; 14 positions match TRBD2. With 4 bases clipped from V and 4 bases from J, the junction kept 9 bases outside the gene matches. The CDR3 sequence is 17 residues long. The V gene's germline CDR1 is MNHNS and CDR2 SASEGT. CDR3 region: CASSVTGTSGRVYEQYF. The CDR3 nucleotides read TGTGCCAGCAGTGTAACCGGGACTAGCGGGAGAGTGTACGAGCAGTACTTC.

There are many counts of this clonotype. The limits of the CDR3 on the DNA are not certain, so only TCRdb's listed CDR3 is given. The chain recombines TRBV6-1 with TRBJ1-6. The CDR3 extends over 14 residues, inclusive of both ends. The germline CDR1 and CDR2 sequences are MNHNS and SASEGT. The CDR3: CASSTSYGNSPLHF.

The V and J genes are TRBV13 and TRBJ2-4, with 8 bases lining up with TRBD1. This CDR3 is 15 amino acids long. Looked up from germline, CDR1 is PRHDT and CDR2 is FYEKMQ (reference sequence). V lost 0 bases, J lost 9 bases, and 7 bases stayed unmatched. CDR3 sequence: CASSLGRGRVSIQYF. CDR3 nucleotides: TGTGCCAGCAGCTTAGGCAGGGGGCGCGTCAGCATTCAGTACTTC.

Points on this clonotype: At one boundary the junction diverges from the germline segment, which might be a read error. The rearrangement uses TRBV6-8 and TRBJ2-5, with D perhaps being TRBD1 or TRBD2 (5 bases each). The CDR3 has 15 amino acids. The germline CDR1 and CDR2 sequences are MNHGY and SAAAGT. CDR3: CASSHVRDGQESQYF. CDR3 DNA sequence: TGTGCCAGCAGTCACGTACGGGACGGACAAGAGTCCCAGTACTTC.

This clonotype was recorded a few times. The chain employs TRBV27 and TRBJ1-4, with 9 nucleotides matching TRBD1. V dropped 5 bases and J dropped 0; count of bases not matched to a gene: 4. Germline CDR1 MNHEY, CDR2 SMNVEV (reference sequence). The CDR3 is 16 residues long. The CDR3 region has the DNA TGTGCCAGCAGTAGACAGGGGGGTCCAACTAATGAAAAACTGTTTTTT. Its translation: CASSRQGGPTNEKLFF.

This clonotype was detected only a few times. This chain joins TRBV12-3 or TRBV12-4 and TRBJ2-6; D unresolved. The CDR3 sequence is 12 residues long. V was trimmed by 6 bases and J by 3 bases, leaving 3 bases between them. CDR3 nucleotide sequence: TGTGCCAGCAGGCGTGGGGCCAACGTCCTGACTTTC. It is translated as CASRRGANVLTF.

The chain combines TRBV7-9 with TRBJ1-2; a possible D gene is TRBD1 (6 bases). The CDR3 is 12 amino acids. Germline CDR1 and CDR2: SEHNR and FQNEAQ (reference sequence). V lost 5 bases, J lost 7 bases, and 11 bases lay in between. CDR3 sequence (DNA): TGTGCCAGCAGCGCAGGGGTGGGTGGCTACACCTTC. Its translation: CASSAGVGGYTF.

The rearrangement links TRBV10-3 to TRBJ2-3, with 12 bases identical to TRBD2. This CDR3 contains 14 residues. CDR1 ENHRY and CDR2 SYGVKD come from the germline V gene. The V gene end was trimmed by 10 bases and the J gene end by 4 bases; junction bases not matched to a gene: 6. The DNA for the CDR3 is TGTGCCACGCTAGCGGGAGGGAAGTCAGATACGCAGTATTTT. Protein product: CATLAGGKSDTQYF.

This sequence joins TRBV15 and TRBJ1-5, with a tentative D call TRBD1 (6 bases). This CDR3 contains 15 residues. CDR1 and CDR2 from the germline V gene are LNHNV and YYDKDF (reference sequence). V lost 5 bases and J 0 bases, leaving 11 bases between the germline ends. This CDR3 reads CATSGRGGSNQPQHF. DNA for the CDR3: TGTGCCACCAGCGGCAGGGGAGGTAGCAATCAGCCCCAGCATTTT.

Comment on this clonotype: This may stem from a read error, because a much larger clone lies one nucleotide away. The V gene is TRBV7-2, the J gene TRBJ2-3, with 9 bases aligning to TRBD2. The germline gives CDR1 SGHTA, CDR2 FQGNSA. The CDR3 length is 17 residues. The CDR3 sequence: CASSLGTSAGGTDRQYF. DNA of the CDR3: TGTGCCAGCAGCTTAGGGACTAGCGCCGGGGGCACAGATAGGCAGTATTTT.

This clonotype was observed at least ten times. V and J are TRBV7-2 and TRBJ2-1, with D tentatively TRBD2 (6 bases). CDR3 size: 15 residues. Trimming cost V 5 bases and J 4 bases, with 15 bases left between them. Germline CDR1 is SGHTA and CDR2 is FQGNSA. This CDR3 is CASSPFGGNYNEQFF. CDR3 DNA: TGTGCCAGCAGCCCCTTTGGCGGGAATTACAATGAGCAGTTCTTC.